The clone carrying this TCR beta chain came up a few times. Each cDNA held unique molecular identifiers, and template switching gave it a universal primer site. Via MiXCR, TCRdb re-called the 5' RACE reads, giving one row per CDR3 protein. The sample consists of about 900,000 distinct CDR3 sequences, roughly an eighth of them appearing once. The data were taken from a study of identical twins. Each donor was a healthy Caucasian. The CDR3 spans 18 residues. Per germline, CDR1 MDHEN and CDR2 SYDVKM. V shed 1 base and J 3 bases; nucleotides not matched to a gene: 13. The same data also contributed to another study, on yellow fever vaccine responses in identical twins.

The TCR originated in a woman under 30 in good health. Material: PBMCs. The rearrangement links TRBV28 to TRBJ2-7, with 9 bases fitting TRBD1. DNA for the CDR3: TGTGCCAGCAGTTTATTGTCTGGGACAGGGTCTCTCAGCTACGAGCAGTACTTC. Its translation is CASSLLSGTGSLSYEQYF.